These 30 T cell receptor beta chains originate from one sample sequenced in a study of cytomegalovirus exposure and HLA in healthy donors (TCRdb year 2017). Library creation used the immunoSEQ multiplex PCR assay. The multiplex PCR relied on a mix of 60 forward primers for TCR Vbeta segments and 13 reverse primers for TCR Jbeta segments. TCRdb limited this immuneACCESS table to in-frame rearrangements with V and J called. A share of clones is missing; checked studies link under half to unresolved V genes, and the rest is unexplained. The sample table records 150,000 to 200,000 clones; 65% to 85% of these occur just once. Together, the top ten hold around 2.5% of the sample. Specimen: PBMCs. Receptors were obtained from a woman aged 40-49 years in good health and CMV-seropositive.

V is TRBV30 and J is TRBJ1-2, with a weak D call TRBD1 (5 bases). The CDR3 runs to 15 residues. Deletions cut 0 bases from V and 1 base from J, with 12 bases between. From germline, CDR1 is GTSNPN and CDR2 SVGIG (reference sequence). CDR3 in amino acids: CAWSVTGGSNYGYTF. Written as DNA, the CDR3 is TGTGCCTGGAGTGTAACAGGCGGCAGTAACTATGGCTACACCTTC.

The J gene is TRBJ1-6, the V gene TRBV19; 8 bases are a match to TRBD1. V dropped 5 bases and J dropped 7; count of bases not matched to a gene: 7. Germline CDR1 and CDR2: LNHDA and SQIVND (reference sequence). The CDR3 length is 15 residues. The CDR3 DNA is TGTGCCAGTAGTCCGGAGGACAGGGACAATTCACCCCTCCACTTT. Translating gives CASSPEDRDNSPLHF. The full variable domain, in which reference TRBV19 and TRBJ1-6 provide the parts outside the CDR3, is DGGITQSPKYLFRKEGQNVTLSCEQNLNHDAMYWYRQDPGQGLRLIYYSQIVNDFQKGDIAEGYSVSREKKESFPLTVTSAQKNPTAFYLCASSPEDRDNSPLHFGNGTRLTVT.

The rearrangement links TRBV7-2 to TRBJ1-3; D perhaps matches TRBD1 (6 bases). The V and J ends lost 4 bases and 4 bases respectively, with 20 bases between them. The CDR3 spans 17 residues. Germline V gives CDR1 SGHTA, CDR2 FQGNSA. CDR3: CASSSRSGGRLGNTIYF. The CDR3 bases are TGTGCCAGCAGCTCAAGAAGCGGGGGGCGGCTCGGAAACACCATATATTTT.

This chain uses TRBV6-1 with TRBJ2-3, with D unclear. Per the germline V gene, CDR1 is MNHNS and CDR2 is SASEGT. CDR3 size: 15 residues. The V and J ends lost 6 bases and 1 base respectively, with 14 bases between them. CDR3 in amino acids: CASRIQPDGTDTQYF. The DNA for the CDR3 is TGTGCCAGCAGGATACAGCCAGACGGCACAGATACGCAGTATTTT.

The CDR3 nucleotides read TGTGCCAGCAGTTCAGGGACAGGGGGCTCTCCTAACTATGGCTACACCTTC. Translation gives CASSSGTGGSPNYGYTF. The chain combines TRBV28 with TRBJ1-2; 12 bases are a match to TRBD1. V lost 4 bases, J lost 0 bases, and 6 bases stayed unmatched. The CDR3 consists of 17 residues. CDR1 and CDR2 from the germline V gene are MDHEN and SYDVKM.

This sequence joins TRBV19 and TRBJ1-2; D might be TRBD1 (6 bases). Germline CDR1 is LNHDA and CDR2 is SQIVND (reference sequence). The germline V and J ends were trimmed by 6 bases and 4 bases, with 18 bases remaining between them. The CDR3 length is 15 residues. CDR3 sequence (DNA): TGTGCCAGTAGCGCTATTGGGACATCTGGCTATGGCTACACCTTC. Translation gives CASSAIGTSGYGYTF.

The DNA for the CDR3 is TGCGCCAGCCGGGACTCTCGAACAGATACGCAGTATTTT. Translation gives CASRDSRTDTQYF. The gene calls are TRBV10-1 and TRBJ2-3; a weak D match, TRBD2 (6 bases). The ends were cut back, 8 bases at V and 3 bases at J, with 12 bases in the middle. Germline V gives CDR1 WNHNN, CDR2 SYGVQD (reference sequence). This CDR3 spans 13 amino acids.

The chain links TRBV10-3 to TRBJ2-3, with 14 bases matching TRBD2. Germline values: CDR1 ENHRY, CDR2 SYGVKD. The length of the CDR3 is 16 residues. J gave up 6 bases and V 3 bases, and 5 bases lay outside the gene matches. In DNA, the CDR3 is TGTGCCATCAGTGACTCCCGACTAGCGGGAGGGGATACGCAGTATTTT. This sequence encodes CAISDSRLAGGDTQYF.

The rearrangement links TRBV25-1 to TRBJ1-5; weak D call: TRBD1 (6 bases). This CDR3 region has 13 residues. Trimming stripped 8 bases from V and 6 bases from J, with 14 bases between. Germline V CDR1 and CDR2: MGHDK, SYGVNS. CDR3 in DNA: TGTGCCAGCTCGGCCAGGGGCTCTCAGCCCCAGCATTTT. Amino acid sequence: CASSARGSQPQHF.

The J gene is TRBJ1-2, the V gene TRBV10-3; perhaps TRBD1 as D (5 bases). The CDR3 extends over 13 amino acids. The germline gives CDR1 ENHRY, CDR2 SYGVKD. Trimming took 8 bases from V and 4 from J, leaving 14 bases between them. The CDR3, as DNA: TGTGCCATCGGAGCGGGAAGGGGCTATGGCTACACCTTC. It specifies CAIGAGRGYGYTF.

The chain carries TRBV10-3 and TRBJ2-1, with 12 bases lining up with TRBD1. The CDR3 spans 15 residues. With 3 bases clipped from V and 8 bases from J, the junction kept 5 bases outside the gene matches. The germline CDR1 and CDR2 sequences are ENHRY and SYGVKD. CDR3 loop: CAISDGGQGADEQFF. For the CDR3, the DNA is TGTGCCATCAGTGATGGGGGACAGGGGGCGGATGAGCAGTTCTTC.

This chain joins TRBV2 and TRBJ2-5; TRBD1 matches at 7 bases. The CDR3 covers 15 residues. The V gene's germline CDR1 is SNHLY and CDR2 FYNNEI. V was clipped by 4 bases and J by 0 bases; unmatched bases: 5. The CDR3 bases are TGTGCCAGCAGTGCTCCGACAGGGTACCAAGAGACCCAGTACTTC. Amino acids: CASSAPTGYQETQYF.

J is TRBJ1-5 and V is TRBV7-2; D remains unclear. Germline V gene lookup returns CDR1 SGHTA and CDR2 FQGNSA. The germline V and J ends were trimmed by 5 bases and 5 bases, with 13 bases remaining between them. This CDR3 comprises 14 residues. The CDR3 protein is CASSRYGPDQPQHF. In DNA form, the CDR3 reads TGTGCCAGCAGCCGTTATGGTCCAGATCAGCCCCAGCATTTT.

This chain links TRBV19 with TRBJ2-7; 7 bases fit TRBD1. Germline V gene sequence: CDR1 LNHDA, CDR2 SQIVND (reference sequence). This CDR3 spans 13 amino acids. Trimming took 3 bases from V and 7 from J; bases not matched to a gene: 6. CDR3 amino acids: CASSIRQGVEQYF. The CDR3 DNA follows: TGTGCCAGTAGTATCCGACAGGGAGTAGAGCAGTACTTC.

Here the CDR3 reads CASSPGATYNEQFF. CDR3 DNA sequence: TGTGCCAGCAGTCCAGGGGCCACCTACAATGAGCAGTTCTTC. This chain connects TRBV28 to TRBJ2-1; a possible D gene is TRBD1 (6 bases). This CDR3 contains 14 residues. Germline V gene lookup returns CDR1 MDHEN and CDR2 SYDVKM. Deletions cut 5 bases from V and 2 bases from J, with 10 bases between.

This clone occurred a few times. This rearrangement joins TRBV7-9 to TRBJ2-3, with TRBD2 identical over 11 bases. With V trimmed by 2 bases and J by 5 bases, 6 bases remained unmatched. From germline, CDR1 is SEHNR and CDR2 FQNEAQ (reference sequence). The CDR3 spans 16 residues. In nucleotides, the CDR3 is TGTGCCAGCAGCTTATCGGTAGCGGGAGGGCAAGATACGCAGTATTTT. Translating it yields CASSLSVAGGQDTQYF.

This chain connects TRBV27 to TRBJ2-7; 15 bases align to TRBD2. Trimming at V came to 5 bases and at J to 4 bases, leaving 6 bases not matched to a gene. The CDR3 has 16 amino acids. Germline CDR1 is MNHEY and CDR2 is SMNVEV (reference sequence). The CDR3 DNA is TGTGCCAGCAGTACGGGACTAGCGGGGGGCTTGTACGAGCAGTACTTC. This codes for CASSTGLAGGLYEQYF.

As to this clone: Distinct nucleotide sequences in the sample also encode this CDR3. The chain combines TRBV6-5 with TRBJ2-5, with 10 bases identical to TRBD1. The germline CDR1 and CDR2 sequences are MNHEY and SVGAGI. Unmatched junction bases numbered 2, after V lost 2 bases and J lost 5 bases. CDR3 length: 14 amino acids. CDR3 nucleotides: TGTGCCAGCAGTTACCAGGACAGGGGGGAGACCCAGTACTTC. Protein: CASSYQDRGETQYF.

The chain uses TRBV18 and TRBJ2-2; no definite D call. The CDR3 spans 12 residues. Trimming removed 3 bases from V and 5 bases from J, with 4 bases in between. CDR1 is KGHSH and CDR2 is LQKENI in the germline V gene. CDR3 amino acids: CASSPLTGELFF. DNA for the CDR3: TGTGCCAGCTCACCTCTAACCGGGGAGCTGTTTTTT.

The V call is TRBV13, the J call TRBJ2-7; D not resolved. The V end lost 5 bases, the J end lost 0 bases, and 17 bases lay between the germline ends. The CDR3 contains 16 residues. Looked up from germline, CDR1 is PRHDT and CDR2 is FYEKMQ (reference sequence). In nucleotides, the CDR3 is TGTGCCAGCAGCCTAAAAGGCGGTTATTCCTCCTACGAGCAGTACTTC. It is translated as CASSLKGGYSSYEQYF.

V and J are TRBV11-2 and TRBJ1-1; a weak D match, TRBD1 (5 bases). The CDR3 length is 14 residues. The germline V and J ends were trimmed by 6 bases and 5 bases, with 16 bases remaining between them. Germline V lookup: CDR1 SGHAT, CDR2 FQNNGV. The CDR3 DNA is TGTGCCAGCAGACTCGTGACAGTGGGTACTGAAGCTTTCTTT. Translating it yields CASRLVTVGTEAFF.

The chain joins TRBV28 to TRBJ1-2; D perhaps matches TRBD1 (6 bases). The CDR3 loop spans 14 amino acids. Deletions cut 3 bases from V and 5 bases from J, with 13 bases between. Germline CDR1 MDHEN, CDR2 SYDVKM. The CDR3 bases are TGTGCCAGCAGTTTTAGGACAGATTTATATGGCTACACCTTC. Its translation: CASSFRTDLYGYTF.

The CDR3 region is CASRHRGPTPYEQYF. The CDR3 DNA sequence: TGTGCCAGCAGACACAGGGGGCCCACCCCCTACGAGCAGTACTTC. V is TRBV27 and J is TRBJ2-7; 9 bases align to TRBD1. J lost 2 bases, V lost 6 bases, and 8 bases had no gene match. Germline V gene data show CDR1 as MNHEY and CDR2 as SMNVEV (reference sequence). This CDR3 spans 15 amino acids.

The chain joins TRBV4-3 to TRBJ2-5, with 8 bases lining up with TRBD2. CDR1 and CDR2 from the germline V gene are LGHNA and YSLEER. This CDR3 has 13 residues. Germline trimming cut 2 bases from V and 4 bases from J; bases unmatched to any gene: 0. CDR3 protein: CASSQLAGETQYF. The DNA for the CDR3 is TGCGCCAGCAGCCAACTAGCGGGAGAGACCCAGTACTTC.

Only a few counts were recorded for this clone. The chain employs TRBV28 and TRBJ2-7, with 8 bases identical to TRBD2. This CDR3 contains 17 residues. Germline CDR1 and CDR2: MDHEN and SYDVKM. V gave up 11 bases and J gave up 0 bases; unmatched junction bases: 18. CDR3 sequence (DNA): TGTGCCTCAAGTTTGGGCCCCGGAGCGGGGGTCTCCTACGAGCAGTACTTC. Translated, it gives CASSLGPGAGVSYEQYF.

J is TRBJ1-2 and V is TRBV28, with TRBD1 as a possible D gene (5 bases). Trimming took off 3 bases at V and 8 bases at J, with 16 bases between the two ends. Germline CDR1 and CDR2: MDHEN and SYDVKM. The CDR3 runs to 14 residues. DNA of the CDR3: TGTGCCAGCAGTTTCCACCCCCAGGCAGGGGGCTACACCTTC. This translates into CASSFHPQAGGYTF.

V is TRBV27 and J is TRBJ1-4; 8 bases are a match to TRBD1. This CDR3 contains 14 residues. V was pared by 3 bases and J by 7 bases, with 4 bases of the junction left unmatched. From germline, CDR1 is MNHEY and CDR2 SMNVEV (reference sequence). Written as DNA, the CDR3 is TGTGCCAGCAGTTTCAGGGGGCCGCGTGAAAAACTGTTTTTT. This gives the protein CASSFRGPREKLFF.

The J gene is TRBJ1-3, the V gene TRBV7-9; D call uncertain. Per germline, CDR1 SEHNR and CDR2 FQNEAQ (reference sequence). The CDR3 consists of 14 residues. Trimming shortened V by 6 bases and J by 0 bases, and 9 bases separated the two germline ends. CDR3 nucleotide sequence: TGTGCCAGCAGTGTAGACTTCTCTGGAAACACCATATATTTT. This codes for CASSVDFSGNTIYF.

V and J are TRBV10-3 and TRBJ2-5; 8 nucleotides line up with TRBD2. Germline loops: CDR1 ENHRY, CDR2 SYGVKD. Trimming took 2 bases from V and 2 from J; bases not matched to a gene: 7. CDR3 length equals 16 residues. The CDR3 DNA sequence: TGTGCCATCAGTGAGGGGATAGCGGGATTACAAGAGACCCAGTACTTC. Protein sequence: CAISEGIAGLQETQYF.

The V call is TRBV6-5, the J call TRBJ1-4; possibly TRBD1 for D (5 bases). Per the germline V gene, CDR1 is MNHEY and CDR2 is SVGAGI. The CDR3 runs to 14 residues. V was clipped by 8 bases and J by 8 bases, with 18 bases between them. The CDR3, as DNA: TGTGCCAGCGGAACGACAGATATGAACGAAAAACTGTTTTTT. This translates into CASGTTDMNEKLFF.